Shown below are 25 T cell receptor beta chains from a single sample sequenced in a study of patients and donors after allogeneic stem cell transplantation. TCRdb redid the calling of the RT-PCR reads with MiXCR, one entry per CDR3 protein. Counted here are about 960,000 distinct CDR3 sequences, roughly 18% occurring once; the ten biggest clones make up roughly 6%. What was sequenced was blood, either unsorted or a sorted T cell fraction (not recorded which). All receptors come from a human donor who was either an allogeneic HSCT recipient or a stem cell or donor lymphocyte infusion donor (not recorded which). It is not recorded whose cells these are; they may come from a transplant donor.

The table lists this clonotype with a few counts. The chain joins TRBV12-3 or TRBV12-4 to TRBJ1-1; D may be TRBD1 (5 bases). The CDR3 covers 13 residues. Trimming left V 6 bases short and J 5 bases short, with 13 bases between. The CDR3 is CASSRTLGTEAFF. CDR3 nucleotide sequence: TGTGCCAGCAGCCGGACACTCGGGACTGAAGCTTTCTTT.

The CDR3 here is CSASDSTGAFSGANVLTF. The CDR3 bases are TGCAGTGCTAGTGATTCTACCGGGGCATTCTCTGGGGCCAACGTCCTGACTTTC. This rearrangement joins TRBV20-1 to TRBJ2-6; D may match TRBD1 or TRBD2 (5 bases each). V lost 3 bases and J lost 0, with 18 bases in between. The germline CDR1 and CDR2 sequences are DFQATT and SNEGSKA (reference sequence). The CDR3 covers 18 residues.

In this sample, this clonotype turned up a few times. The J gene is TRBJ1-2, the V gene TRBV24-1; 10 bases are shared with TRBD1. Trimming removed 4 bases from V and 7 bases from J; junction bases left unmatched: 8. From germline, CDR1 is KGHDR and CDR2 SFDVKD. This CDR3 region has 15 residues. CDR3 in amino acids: CATSDRDRGPFGYTF. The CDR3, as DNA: TGTGCCACCAGTGACCGGGACAGGGGCCCTTTTGGCTACACCTTC.

CDR3 DNA sequence: TGTGCCAGCAGCCCGATCGGGAAAAACACCGGGGAGCTGTTTTTT. It yields the protein CASSPIGKNTGELFF. V usage is TRBV12-3 or TRBV12-4 and J usage is TRBJ2-2; D possibly corresponds to TRBD2 (5 bases). The V and J ends lost 6 bases and 2 bases respectively, with 13 bases between them. This CDR3 has 15 amino acids.

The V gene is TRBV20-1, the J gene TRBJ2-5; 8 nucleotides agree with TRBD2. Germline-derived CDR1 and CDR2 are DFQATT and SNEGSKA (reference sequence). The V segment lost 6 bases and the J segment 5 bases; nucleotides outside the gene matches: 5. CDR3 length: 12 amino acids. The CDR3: CSAAGGVETQYF. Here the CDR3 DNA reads TGCAGTGCGGCCGGGGGGGTGGAGACCCAGTACTTC.

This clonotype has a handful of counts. CDR3 protein: CASRSGTGLSGANVLTF. The CDR3 coding sequence is TGTGCCAGCAGGAGCGGGACAGGACTTTCTGGGGCCAACGTCCTGACTTTC. The genes are TRBV7-2 and TRBJ2-6; maybe TRBD1 (8 bases). Germline V gene sequence: CDR1 SGHTA, CDR2 FQGNSA. V lost 6 bases to trimming and J lost 1 base, with 16 bases between them. CDR3 size: 17 residues.

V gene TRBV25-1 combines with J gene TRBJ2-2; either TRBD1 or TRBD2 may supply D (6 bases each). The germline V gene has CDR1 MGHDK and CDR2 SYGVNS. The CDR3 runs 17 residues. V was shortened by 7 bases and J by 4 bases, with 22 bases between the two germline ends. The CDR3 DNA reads TGTGCCAGCACAAAAGGGAAAGGGGGGCGTAGCACCGGGGAGCTGTTTTTT. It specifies CASTKGKGGRSTGELFF.

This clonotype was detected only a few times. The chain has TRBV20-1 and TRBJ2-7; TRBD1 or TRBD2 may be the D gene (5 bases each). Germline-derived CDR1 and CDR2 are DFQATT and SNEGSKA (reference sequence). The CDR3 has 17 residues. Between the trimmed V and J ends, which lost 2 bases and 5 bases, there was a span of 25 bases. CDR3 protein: CSARTQYPGTKGHEQYF. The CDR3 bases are TGCAGTGCTAGAACACAATACCCCGGGACCAAAGGGCACGAGCAGTACTTC.

CDR3 sequence (DNA): TGTGCCAGCAGTTACTCGAGGGGGATTGGGAATTCACCCCTCCACTTT. Its protein is CASSYSRGIGNSPLHF. This chain joins TRBV6-5 and TRBJ1-6; a possible D gene is TRBD1 (6 bases). V dropped 0 bases and J dropped 7 bases, with 13 bases sitting between them. Germline CDR1 reads MNHEY; CDR2 reads SVGAGI. The CDR3 loop spans 16 amino acids.

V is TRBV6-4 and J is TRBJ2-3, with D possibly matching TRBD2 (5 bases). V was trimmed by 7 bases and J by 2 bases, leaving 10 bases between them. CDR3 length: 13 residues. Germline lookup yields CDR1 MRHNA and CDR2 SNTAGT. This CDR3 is CASMRVYTDTQYF. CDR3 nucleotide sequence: TGTGCCAGCATGCGGGTTTACACAGATACGCAGTATTTT.

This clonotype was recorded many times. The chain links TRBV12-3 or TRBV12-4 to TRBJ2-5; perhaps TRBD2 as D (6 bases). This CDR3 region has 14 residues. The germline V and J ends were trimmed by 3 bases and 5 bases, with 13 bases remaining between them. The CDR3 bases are TGTGCCAGCAGTTTGACCACGGCGGGGGAGACCCAGTACTTC. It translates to CASSLTTAGETQYF.

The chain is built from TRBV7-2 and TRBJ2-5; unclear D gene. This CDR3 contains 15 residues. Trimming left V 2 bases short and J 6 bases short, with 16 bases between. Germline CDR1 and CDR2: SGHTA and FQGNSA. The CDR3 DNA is TGTGCCAGCAGCTTACACTCCCAAGAATCCAAGACCCAGTACTTC. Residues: CASSLHSQESKTQYF.

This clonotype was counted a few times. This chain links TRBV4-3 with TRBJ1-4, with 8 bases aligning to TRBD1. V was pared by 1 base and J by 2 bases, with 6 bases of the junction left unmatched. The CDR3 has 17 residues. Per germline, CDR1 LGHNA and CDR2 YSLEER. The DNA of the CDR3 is TGCGCCAGCAGCCAAGGAGCCAGGGGGCCTACTAATGAAAAACTGTTTTTT. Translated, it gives CASSQGARGPTNEKLFF.

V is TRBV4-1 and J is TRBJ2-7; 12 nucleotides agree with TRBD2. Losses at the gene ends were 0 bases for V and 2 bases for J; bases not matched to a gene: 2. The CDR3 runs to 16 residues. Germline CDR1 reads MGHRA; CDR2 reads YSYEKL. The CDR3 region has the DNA TGCGCCAGCAGCCAAGATCGACTAGCGGGGGCCTACGAGCAGTACTTC. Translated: CASSQDRLAGAYEQYF.

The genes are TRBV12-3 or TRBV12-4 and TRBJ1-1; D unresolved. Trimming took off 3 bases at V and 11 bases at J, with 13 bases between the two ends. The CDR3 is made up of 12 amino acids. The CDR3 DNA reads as TGTGCCAGCAGTTTCCCTCCGGACTGGGCTTTCTTT. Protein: CASSFPPDWAFF.

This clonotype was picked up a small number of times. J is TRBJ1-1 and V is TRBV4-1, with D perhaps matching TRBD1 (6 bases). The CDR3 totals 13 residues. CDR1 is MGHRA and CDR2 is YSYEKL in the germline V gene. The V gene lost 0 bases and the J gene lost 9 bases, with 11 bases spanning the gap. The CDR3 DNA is TGCGCCAGCAGCCAAGAACGGCGGGACAAAGCTTTCTTT. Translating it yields CASSQERRDKAFF.

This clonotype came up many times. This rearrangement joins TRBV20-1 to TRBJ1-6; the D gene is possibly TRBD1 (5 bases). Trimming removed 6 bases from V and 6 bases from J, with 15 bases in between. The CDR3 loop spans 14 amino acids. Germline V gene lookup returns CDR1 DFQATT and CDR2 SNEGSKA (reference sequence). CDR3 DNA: TGCAGTGCCACAACCGGGACTTTTAATTCACCCCTCCACTTT. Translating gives CSATTGTFNSPLHF.

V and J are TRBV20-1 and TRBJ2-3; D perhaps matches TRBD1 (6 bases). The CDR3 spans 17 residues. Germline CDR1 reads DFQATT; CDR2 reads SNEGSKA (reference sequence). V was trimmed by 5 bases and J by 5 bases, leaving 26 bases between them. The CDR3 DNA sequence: TGCAGTGCTGCCCCCGACAGGATCTCAGACGTTGGAGATACGCAGTATTTT. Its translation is CSAAPDRISDVGDTQYF.

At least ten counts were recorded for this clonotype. CDR3 in amino acids: CASSQDLRGGGYTF. CDR3 nucleotides: TGTGCCAGCAGCCAAGATCTCCGGGGAGGTGGCTACACCTTC. This chain uses TRBV4-2 with TRBJ1-2; no reliable D call. In germline, CDR1 is LGHNA, CDR2 YNFKEQ. The CDR3 runs to 14 residues. Trimming took 0 bases from V and 7 from J, leaving 12 bases between them.

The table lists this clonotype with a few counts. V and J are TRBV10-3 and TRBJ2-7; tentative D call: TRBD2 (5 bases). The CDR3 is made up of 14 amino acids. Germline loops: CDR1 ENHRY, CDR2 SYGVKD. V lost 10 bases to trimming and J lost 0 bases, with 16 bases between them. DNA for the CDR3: TGTGCCAGCGGTCTTATAGGGAGCTCCTACGAGCAGTACTTC. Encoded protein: CASGLIGSSYEQYF.

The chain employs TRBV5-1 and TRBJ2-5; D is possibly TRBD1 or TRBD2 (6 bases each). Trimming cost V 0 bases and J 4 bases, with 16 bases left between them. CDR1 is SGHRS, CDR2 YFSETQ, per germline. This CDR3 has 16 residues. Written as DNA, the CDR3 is TGCGCCAGCAGCTTGGTGCCGGGGGCGCGGGTAGAGACCCAGTACTTC. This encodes CASSLVPGARVETQYF.

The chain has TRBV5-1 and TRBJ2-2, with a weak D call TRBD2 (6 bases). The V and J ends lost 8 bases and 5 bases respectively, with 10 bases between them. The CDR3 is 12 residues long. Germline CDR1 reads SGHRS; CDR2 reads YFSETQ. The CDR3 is CASLGRTGELFF. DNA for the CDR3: TGCGCCAGTCTAGGGAGGACCGGGGAGCTGTTTTTT.

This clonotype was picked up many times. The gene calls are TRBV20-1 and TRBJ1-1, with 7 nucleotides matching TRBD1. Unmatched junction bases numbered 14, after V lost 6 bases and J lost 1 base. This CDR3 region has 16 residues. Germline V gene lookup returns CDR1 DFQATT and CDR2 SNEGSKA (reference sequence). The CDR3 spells CSAKTGFLKSNTEAFF. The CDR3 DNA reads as TGCAGTGCCAAGACAGGGTTTCTGAAATCGAACACTGAAGCTTTCTTT.

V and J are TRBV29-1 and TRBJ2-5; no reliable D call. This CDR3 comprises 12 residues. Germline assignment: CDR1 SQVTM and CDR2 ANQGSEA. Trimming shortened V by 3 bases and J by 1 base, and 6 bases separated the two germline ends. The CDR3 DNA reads TGCAGCGTTGAGGTCGCCCAAGAGACCCAGTACTTC. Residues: CSVEVAQETQYF.

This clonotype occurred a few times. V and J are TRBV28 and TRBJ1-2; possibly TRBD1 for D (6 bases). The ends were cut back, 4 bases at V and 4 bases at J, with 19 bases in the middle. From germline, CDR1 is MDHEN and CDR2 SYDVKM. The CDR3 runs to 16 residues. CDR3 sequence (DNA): TGTGCCAGCAGTTGGGGCTTGGGGGGGCGCATCTATGGCTACACCTTC. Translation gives CASSWGLGGRIYGYTF.